The clone carrying this T cell receptor beta chain was picked up many times. The sample comes from a study of CD8 T cells in ankylosing spondylitis. TCRdb passed the 5' RACE reads through MiXCR, listing each CDR3 protein once. This sample carries around 180,000 distinct CDR3 sequences, roughly 18% of them seen once, and the ten largest clones take approximately 4.3%. Sequencing input: blood, either unsorted or a sorted T cell fraction (not recorded which). The clonotype originates from a male donor aged 10-30 years with ankylosing spondylitis or in good health (not recorded which).

The CDR3 here is CASTGDTDTQYF. The CDR3 coding sequence is TGCGCCAGCACCGGAGACACAGATACGCAGTATTTT. The chain links TRBV10-1 to TRBJ2-3; D is uncertain. Germline-derived CDR1 and CDR2 are WNHNN and SYGVQD (reference sequence). The CDR3 sequence is 12 residues long. The V end was cut by 7 bases, the J end by 2 bases, with 7 bases between.